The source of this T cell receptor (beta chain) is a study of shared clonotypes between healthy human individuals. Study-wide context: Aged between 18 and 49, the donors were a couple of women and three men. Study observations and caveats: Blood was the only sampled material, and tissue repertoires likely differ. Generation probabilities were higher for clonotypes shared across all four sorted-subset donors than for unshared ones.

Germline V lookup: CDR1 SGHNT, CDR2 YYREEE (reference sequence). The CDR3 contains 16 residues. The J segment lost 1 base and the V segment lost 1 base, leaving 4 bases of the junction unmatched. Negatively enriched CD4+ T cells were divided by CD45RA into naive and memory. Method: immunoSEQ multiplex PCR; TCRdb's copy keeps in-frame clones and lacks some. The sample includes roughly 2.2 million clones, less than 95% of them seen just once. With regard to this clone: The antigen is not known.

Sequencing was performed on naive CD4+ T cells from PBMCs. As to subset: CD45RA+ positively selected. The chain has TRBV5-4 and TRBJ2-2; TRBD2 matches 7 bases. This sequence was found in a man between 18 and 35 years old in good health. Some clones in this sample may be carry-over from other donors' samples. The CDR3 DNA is TGTGCCAGCAGCTTGTCAAGCGGGATGAACACCGGGGAGCTGTTTTTT. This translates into CASSLSSGMNTGELFF.